Sequencing of this T cell receptor (beta chain) was carried out in a study of T cell responses to AZD1222 COVID-19 vaccine (dated by TCRdb to about 2021). About the study as a whole: AZD1222 recipients with second doses at about 4 weeks or about 12 weeks were pooled, because spike-specific TCR depth and breadth did not differ between schedules. A total of about 230 trial participants underwent TCR sequencing, of whom about 210 received two doses of AZD1222 and about 25 received two doses of the MenACWY control vaccine. Trial participants were enrolled into age subgroups of 18-55, 56-69 and 70-plus years, which contained around 150, 29 and 61 TCR-sequenced participants, respectively. Overall results and qualifications from the work: Participants were mostly white British, with more females than males. The authors suggested clonal diversity may have been underestimated. No day 14 peak-response samples were available, so repertoires were characterized only after the peak T cell response. Conclusions about previously exposed vaccinees are limited because only five to seven AZD1222 recipients were SARS-CoV-2 seropositive at baseline. The whole spike protein was spanned by vaccine-associated CD4 TCRs, and dominant responses were seen in regions 160-218 and 743-854. In the small 56-69-year group, the increase in depth fell short of significance, most likely because of low power. Reportedly, close to half of the unique spike-specific TCRs recognized epitopes lying outside the regions that are mutated in the B.1.351 and B.1.1.7 variants. After two AZD1222 doses, spike-specific TCR breadth and depth were significantly higher than at day 0 and than in MenACWY recipients.

As for this clone: The specificity of this receptor is unknown. Base qualities are missing; no much larger clone stands one base away.

The CDR3 sequence holds 19 residues, the cysteine and phenylalanine included. Just CDR3 DNA is preserved here, 57 bases in frame from base 1. The germline V and J ends show losses of 2 bases and 4 bases respectively, and no gene match explains 11 bases of the junction. From the germline V gene, CDR1 is MRHNA and CDR2 is SNTAGT. The CDR3 regions of human TCRbeta chains were analyzed by immunosequencing. On the study's bioinformatics: Repertoire TCRs were matched against a reference library of SARS-CoV-2-specific TCRs generated with the MIRA antigen-specificity platform. Breadth was defined as the fraction of unique TCRs that were SARS-CoV-2-associated. Depth was defined as the fraction of total T cells that were SARS-CoV-2-associated. Using the MIRA data, every spike-specific TCR was mapped to the spike region that the TCR reacted to and assigned to either a CD4 or a CD8 class. Log10-transformed breadth and depth values were compared by one-way ANOVA with Sidak's multiple comparisons tests. This immuneACCESS table, as held by TCRdb, lists in-frame sequences with V and J called but not all clones. Of the missing ones, under half trace to an unresolved V gene in checked studies; the others have no known cause. The D gene and trimming were derived from the DNA, and the V and J assignments and clone size from that table. This sample gives about 100,000 clones in total; about 90% of them show up just once. Under 3.5% of the sample belongs to the ten largest clones.

What this sample's time point label stands for: baseline before first vaccination. Samples from vaccinated people were obtained from the UK trials COV001 and COV002, which included a single-blind randomized controlled phase 2/3 trial of AZD1222 (ChAdOx1 nCoV-19) in healthy adults. For TCRbeta chain sequencing, PBMC samples from trial participants were taken at day 0 and at day 28 after the second dose. The specimen was peripheral blood, collected on day 0 of AZD1222 vaccination. Recombination joined TRBV6-4 with TRBJ2-6, with 10 middle bases fitting TRBD1. The receptor was derived from an adult in good health. DNA sequence: TGTGCCAGCAGTGACCCCGTTGACAGGGGGCTAAGAGGGGCCAACGTCCTGACTTTC. The translation is CASSDPVDRGLRGANVLTF.